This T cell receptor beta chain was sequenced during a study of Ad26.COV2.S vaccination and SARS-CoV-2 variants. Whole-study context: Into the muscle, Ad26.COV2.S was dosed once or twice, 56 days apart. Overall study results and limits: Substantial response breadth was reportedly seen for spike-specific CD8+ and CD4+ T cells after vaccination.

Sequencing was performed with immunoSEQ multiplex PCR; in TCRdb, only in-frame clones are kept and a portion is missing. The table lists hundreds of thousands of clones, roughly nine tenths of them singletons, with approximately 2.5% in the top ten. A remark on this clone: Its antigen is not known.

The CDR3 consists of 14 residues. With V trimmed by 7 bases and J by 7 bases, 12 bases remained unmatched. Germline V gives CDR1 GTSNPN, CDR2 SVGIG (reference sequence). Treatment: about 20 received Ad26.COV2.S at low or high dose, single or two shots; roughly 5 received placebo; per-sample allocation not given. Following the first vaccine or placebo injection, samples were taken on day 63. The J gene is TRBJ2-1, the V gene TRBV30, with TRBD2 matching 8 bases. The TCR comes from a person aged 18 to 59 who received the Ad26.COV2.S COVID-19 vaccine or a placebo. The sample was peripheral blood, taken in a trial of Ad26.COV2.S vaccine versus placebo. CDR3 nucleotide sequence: TGTGCCTCCGAAAGCGGGAGTAATCGTAATGAGCAGTTCTTC. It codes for CASESGSNRNEQFF.